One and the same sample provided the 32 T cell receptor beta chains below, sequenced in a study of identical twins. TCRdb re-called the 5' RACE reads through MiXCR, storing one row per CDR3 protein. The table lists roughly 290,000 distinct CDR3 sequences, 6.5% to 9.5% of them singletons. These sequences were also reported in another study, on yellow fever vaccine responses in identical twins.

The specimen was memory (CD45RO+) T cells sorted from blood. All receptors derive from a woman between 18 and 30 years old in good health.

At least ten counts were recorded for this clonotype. The CDR3 sequence: CAISSTSGRGETQYF. CDR3 coding DNA: TGTGCCATCAGTTCGACTAGCGGGAGGGGAGAGACCCAGTACTTC. This rearrangement joins TRBV10-3 to TRBJ2-5, with 14 bases that match TRBD2. The J segment lost 4 bases and the V segment lost 5 bases, leaving 3 bases of the junction unmatched. Germline-derived CDR1 and CDR2 are ENHRY and SYGVKD. This CDR3 contains 15 residues.

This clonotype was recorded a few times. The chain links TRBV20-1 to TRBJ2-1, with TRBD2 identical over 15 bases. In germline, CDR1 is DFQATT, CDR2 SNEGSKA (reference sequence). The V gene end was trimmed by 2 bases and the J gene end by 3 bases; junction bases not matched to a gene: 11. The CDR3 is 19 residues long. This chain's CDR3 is CSARPTWTSGRGYYNEQFF. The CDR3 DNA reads TGCAGTGCTAGACCGACCTGGACTAGCGGGAGGGGGTACTACAATGAGCAGTTCTTC.

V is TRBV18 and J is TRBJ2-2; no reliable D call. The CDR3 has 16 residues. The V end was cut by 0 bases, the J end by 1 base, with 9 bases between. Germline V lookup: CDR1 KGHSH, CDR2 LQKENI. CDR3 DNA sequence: TGTGCCAGCTCACCACCGGCAGGCCTGAACACCGGGGAGCTGTTTTTT. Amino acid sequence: CASSPPAGLNTGELFF.

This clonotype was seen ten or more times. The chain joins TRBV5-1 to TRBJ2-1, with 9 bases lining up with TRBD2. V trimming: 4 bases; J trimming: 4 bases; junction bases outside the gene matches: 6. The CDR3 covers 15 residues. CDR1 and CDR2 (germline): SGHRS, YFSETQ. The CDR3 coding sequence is TGCGCCAGCAGCCATAGCGGGGGTGAATACAATGAGCAGTTCTTC. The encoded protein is CASSHSGGEYNEQFF.

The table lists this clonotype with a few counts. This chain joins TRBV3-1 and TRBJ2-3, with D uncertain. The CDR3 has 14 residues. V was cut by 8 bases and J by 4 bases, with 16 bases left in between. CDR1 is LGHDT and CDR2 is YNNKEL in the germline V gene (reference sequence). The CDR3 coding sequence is TGTGCCAGCGGCCGGGTGGGAAGGGCAGATACGCAGTATTTT. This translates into CASGRVGRADTQYF.

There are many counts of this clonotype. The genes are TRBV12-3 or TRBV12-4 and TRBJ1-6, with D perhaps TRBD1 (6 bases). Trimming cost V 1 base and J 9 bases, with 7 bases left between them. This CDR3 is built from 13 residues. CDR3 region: CASSLEGVSPLHF. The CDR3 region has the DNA TGTGCCAGCAGTTTAGAGGGGGTTTCACCCCTCCACTTT.

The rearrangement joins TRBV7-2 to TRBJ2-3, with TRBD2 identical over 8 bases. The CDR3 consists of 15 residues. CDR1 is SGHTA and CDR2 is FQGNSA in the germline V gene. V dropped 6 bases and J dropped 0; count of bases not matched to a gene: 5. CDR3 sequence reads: CASSIGGVSTDTQYF. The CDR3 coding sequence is TGTGCCAGCAGTATCGGGGGGGTCAGCACAGATACGCAGTATTTT.

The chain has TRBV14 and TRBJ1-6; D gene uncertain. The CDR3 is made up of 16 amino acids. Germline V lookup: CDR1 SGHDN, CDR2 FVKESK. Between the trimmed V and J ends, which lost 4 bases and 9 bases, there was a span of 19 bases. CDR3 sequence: CASSPASRGLSSPLHF. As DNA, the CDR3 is TGTGCCAGCAGCCCAGCGAGCCGGGGATTGAGTTCACCCCTCCACTTT.

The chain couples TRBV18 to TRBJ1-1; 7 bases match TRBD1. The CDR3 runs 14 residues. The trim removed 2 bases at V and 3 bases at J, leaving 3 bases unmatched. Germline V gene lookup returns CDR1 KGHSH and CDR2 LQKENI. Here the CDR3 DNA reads TGTGCCAGCTCACCAAGGACAGGCTACACTGAAGCTTTCTTT. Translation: CASSPRTGYTEAFF.

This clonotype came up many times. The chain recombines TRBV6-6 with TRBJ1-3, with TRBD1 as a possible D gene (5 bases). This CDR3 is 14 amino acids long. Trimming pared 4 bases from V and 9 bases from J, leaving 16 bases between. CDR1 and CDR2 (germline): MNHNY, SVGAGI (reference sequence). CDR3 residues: CASSSDTGRGTIYF. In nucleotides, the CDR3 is TGTGCCAGCAGTTCCGATACAGGACGGGGCACCATATATTTT.

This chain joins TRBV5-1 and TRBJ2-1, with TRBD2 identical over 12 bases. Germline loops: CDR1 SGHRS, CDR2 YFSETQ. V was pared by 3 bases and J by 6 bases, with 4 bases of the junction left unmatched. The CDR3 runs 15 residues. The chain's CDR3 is CASSSGLAGLNEQFF. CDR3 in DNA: TGCGCCAGCAGCTCAGGACTAGCGGGGCTCAATGAGCAGTTCTTC.

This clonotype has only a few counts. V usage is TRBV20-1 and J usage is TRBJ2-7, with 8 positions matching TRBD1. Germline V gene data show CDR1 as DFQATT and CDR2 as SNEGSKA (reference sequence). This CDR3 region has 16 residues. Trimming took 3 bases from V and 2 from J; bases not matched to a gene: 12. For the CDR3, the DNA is TGCAGTGCTAGGTCGCTTCGGACAGGGAAAACCTACGAGCAGTACTTC. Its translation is CSARSLRTGKTYEQYF.

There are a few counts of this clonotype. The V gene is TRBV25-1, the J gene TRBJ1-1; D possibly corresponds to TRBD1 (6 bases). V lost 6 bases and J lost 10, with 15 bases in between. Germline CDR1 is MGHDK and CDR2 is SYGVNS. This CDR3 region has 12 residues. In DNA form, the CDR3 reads TGTGCCAGCAGCCCCGGGGTGACAGGAGCTTTCTTT. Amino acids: CASSPGVTGAFF.

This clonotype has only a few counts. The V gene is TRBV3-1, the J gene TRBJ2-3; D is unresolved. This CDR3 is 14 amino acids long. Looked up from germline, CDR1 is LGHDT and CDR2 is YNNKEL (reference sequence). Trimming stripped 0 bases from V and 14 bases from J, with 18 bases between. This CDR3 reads CASSQESQALVAYF. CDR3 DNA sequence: TGTGCCAGCAGCCAAGAGAGCCAGGCCCTCGTCGCGTATTTT.

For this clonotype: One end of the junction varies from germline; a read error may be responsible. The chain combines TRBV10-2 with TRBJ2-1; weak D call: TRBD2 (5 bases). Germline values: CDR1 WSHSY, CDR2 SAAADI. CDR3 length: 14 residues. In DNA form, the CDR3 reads TGCGCCAGCTGTGAAGGAGGCTCCTACAATGAGCAGTTCTTC. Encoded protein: CASCEGGSYNEQFF.

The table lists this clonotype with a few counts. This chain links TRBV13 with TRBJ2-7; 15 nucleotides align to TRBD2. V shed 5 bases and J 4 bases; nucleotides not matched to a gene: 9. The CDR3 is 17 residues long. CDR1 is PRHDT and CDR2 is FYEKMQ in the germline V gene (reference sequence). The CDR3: CASSRKPGLAGGYEQYF. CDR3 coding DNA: TGTGCCAGCAGCAGAAAACCGGGACTAGCGGGAGGTTACGAGCAGTACTTC.

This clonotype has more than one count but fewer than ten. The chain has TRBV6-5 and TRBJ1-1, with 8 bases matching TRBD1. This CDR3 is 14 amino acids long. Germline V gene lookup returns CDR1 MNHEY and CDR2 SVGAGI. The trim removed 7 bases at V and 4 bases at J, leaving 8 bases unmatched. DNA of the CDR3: TGTGCCAGCAAGTTCGGACAGGGAATCACTGAAGCTTTCTTT. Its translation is CASKFGQGITEAFF.

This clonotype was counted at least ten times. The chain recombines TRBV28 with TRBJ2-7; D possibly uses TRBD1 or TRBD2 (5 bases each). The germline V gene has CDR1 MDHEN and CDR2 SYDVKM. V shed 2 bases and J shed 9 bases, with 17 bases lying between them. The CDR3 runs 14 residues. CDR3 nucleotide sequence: TGTGCCAGCAGTTTAGGGGACCCATCATTGCGGCAGTACTTC. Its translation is CASSLGDPSLRQYF.

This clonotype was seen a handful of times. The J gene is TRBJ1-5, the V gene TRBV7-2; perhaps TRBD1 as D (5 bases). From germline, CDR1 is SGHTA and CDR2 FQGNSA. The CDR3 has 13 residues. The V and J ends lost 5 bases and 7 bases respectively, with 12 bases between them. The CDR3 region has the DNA TGTGCCAGCAGCCCCAGGGAGGGACAGCCCCAGCATTTT. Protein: CASSPREGQPQHF.

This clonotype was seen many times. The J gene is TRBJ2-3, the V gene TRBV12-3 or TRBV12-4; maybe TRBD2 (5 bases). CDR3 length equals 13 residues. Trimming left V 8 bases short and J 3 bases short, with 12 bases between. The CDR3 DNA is TGTGCCAGCGGCCCCAGGAGGACAGATACGCAGTATTTT. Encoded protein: CASGPRRTDTQYF.

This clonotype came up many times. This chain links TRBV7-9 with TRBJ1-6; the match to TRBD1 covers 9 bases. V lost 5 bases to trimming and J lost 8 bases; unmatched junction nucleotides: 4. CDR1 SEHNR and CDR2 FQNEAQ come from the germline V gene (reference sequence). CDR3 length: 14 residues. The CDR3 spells CASSPRDRDSPLHF. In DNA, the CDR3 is TGTGCCAGCAGCCCCCGGGACAGGGATTCACCCCTCCACTTT.

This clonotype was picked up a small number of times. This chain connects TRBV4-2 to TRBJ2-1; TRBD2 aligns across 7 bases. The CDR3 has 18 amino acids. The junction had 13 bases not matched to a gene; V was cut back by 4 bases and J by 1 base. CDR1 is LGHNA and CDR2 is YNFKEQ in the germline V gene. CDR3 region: CASSLAGTTLTSYNEQFF. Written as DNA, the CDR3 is TGTGCCAGCAGCCTGGCGGGGACTACTCTTACGTCCTACAATGAGCAGTTCTTC.

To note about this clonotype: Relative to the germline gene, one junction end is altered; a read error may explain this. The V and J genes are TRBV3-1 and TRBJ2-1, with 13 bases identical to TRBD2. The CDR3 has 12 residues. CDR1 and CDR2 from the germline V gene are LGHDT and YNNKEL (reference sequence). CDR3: CASSQTSGGSYF. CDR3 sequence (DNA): TGTGCCAGCAGCCAGACTAGCGGGGGGTCCTACTTC.

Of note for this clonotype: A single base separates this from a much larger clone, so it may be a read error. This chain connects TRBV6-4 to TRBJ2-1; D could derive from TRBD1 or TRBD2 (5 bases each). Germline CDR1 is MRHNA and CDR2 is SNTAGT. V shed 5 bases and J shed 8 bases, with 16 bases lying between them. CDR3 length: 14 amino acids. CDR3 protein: CASSFGEGHDEQFF. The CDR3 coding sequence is TGTGCCAGCAGTTTCGGAGAGGGGCACGATGAGCAGTTCTTC.

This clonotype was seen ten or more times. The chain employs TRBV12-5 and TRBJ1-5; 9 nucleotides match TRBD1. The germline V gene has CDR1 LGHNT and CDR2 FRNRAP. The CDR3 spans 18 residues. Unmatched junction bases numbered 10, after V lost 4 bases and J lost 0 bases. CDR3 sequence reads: CASGSPKPGQGSNQPQHF. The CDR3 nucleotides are TGTGCTAGTGGTTCCCCTAAACCGGGACAGGGTAGCAATCAGCCCCAGCATTTT.

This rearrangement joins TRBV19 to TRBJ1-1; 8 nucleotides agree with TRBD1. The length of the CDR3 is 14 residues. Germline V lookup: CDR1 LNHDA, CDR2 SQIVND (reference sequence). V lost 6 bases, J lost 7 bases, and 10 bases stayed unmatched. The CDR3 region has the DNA TGTGCCAGTAGAAGAACAGGGGGGCAGGGTGAAGCTTTCTTT. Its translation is CASRRTGGQGEAFF.

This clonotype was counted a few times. CDR3 sequence: CASRPGREIMAGELFF. CDR3 DNA sequence: TGTGCCAGTAGGCCAGGCAGGGAAATAATGGCCGGGGAGCTGTTTTTT. This chain uses TRBV19 with TRBJ2-2, with D possibly TRBD1 on 5 matching bases. The V end was cut by 6 bases, the J end by 6 bases, with 20 bases between. Germline V gene lookup returns CDR1 LNHDA and CDR2 SQIVND (reference sequence). This CDR3 contains 16 residues.

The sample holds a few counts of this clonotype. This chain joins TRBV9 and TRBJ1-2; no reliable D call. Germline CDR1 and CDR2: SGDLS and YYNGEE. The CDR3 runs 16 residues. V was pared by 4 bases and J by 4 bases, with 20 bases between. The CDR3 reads CASSTRSGRQAYGYTF. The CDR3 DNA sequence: TGTGCCAGCAGCACCCGTTCGGGCCGCCAAGCCTATGGCTACACCTTC.

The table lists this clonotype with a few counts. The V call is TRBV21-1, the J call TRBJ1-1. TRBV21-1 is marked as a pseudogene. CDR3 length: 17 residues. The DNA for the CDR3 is TGTGCCAGCAGCAAAGCGCGAAAGCAGGAGAGAAACACTGAAGCTTTCTTT. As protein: CASSKARKQERNTEAFF.

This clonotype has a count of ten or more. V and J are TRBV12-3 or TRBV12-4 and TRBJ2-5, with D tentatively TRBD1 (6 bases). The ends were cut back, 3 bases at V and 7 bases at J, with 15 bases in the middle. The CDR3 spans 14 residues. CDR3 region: CASSFGGVGVTQYF. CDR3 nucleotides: TGTGCCAGCAGTTTTGGGGGCGTAGGGGTGACCCAGTACTTC.

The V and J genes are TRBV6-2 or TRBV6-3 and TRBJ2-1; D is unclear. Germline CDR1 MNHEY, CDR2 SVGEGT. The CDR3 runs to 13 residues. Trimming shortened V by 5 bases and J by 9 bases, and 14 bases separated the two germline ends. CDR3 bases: TGTGCCAGCAGTCCCTCCAGCCGCGGTGAGCAGTTCTTC. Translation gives CASSPSSRGEQFF.

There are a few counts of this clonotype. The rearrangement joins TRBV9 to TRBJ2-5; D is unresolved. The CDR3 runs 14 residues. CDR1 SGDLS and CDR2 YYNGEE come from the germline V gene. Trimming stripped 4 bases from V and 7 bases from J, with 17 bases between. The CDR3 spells CASSMTLDASTQYF. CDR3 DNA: TGTGCCAGCAGCATGACCCTTGACGCTTCGACCCAGTACTTC.